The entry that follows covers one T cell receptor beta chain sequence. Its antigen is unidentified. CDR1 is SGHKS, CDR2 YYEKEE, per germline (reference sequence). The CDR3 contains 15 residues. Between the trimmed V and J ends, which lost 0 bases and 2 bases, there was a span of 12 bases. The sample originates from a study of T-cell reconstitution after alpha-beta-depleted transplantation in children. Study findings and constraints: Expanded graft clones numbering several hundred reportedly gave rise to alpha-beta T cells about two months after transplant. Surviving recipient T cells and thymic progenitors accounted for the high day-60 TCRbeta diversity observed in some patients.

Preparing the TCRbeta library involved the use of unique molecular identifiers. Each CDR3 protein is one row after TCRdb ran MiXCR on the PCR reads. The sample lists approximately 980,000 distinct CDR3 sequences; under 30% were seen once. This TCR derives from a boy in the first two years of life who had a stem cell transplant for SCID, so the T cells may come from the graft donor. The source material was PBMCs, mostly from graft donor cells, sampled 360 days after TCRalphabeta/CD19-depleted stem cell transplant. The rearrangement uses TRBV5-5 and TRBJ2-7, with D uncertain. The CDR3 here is CASSLAARLPYEQYF. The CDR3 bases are TGTGCCAGCAGCTTGGCGGCCAGGCTCCCCTACGAGCAGTACTTC.